These 27 T cell receptor beta chains share one sample of origin, sequenced in a study of shared clonotypes between healthy human individuals. Sequencing was performed with immunoSEQ multiplex PCR; in TCRdb, only in-frame clones are kept and a portion is missing. The data hold approximately 720,000 clones, with about two thirds observed a single time. Material: memory CD4+ T cells sorted from blood. Noted subset: CD45RA-negative fraction. The receptors shown here come from a woman aged 25 to 39 in good health.

At least ten counts were recorded for this clone. V gene TRBV2 combines with J gene TRBJ2-5; the D gene is possibly TRBD2 (5 bases). The DNA end favors TRBJ2-7, so the J call may be wrong. The CDR3 covers 16 residues. Germline CDR1 reads SNHLY; CDR2 reads FYNNEI. CDR3 sequence reads: CASSEGPRGGRYEQYF. The CDR3 region has the DNA TGTGCCAGCAGTGAAGGACCCCGCGGAGGCCGCTACGAGCAGTACTTC.

The chain recombines TRBV7-2 with TRBJ1-1; D is perhaps TRBD1 (5 bases). The CDR3 contains 13 residues. Between the trimmed V and J ends, which lost 4 bases and 9 bases, there was a span of 15 bases. Germline V CDR1 and CDR2: SGHTA, FQGNSA. The CDR3, as DNA: TGTGCCAGCAGCTCAATACGTTCAGGGCAAGCTTTCTTT. Translated, it gives CASSSIRSGQAFF.

This chain links TRBV19 with TRBJ2-6; no reliable D call. The CDR3 extends over 16 amino acids. Germline CDR1 reads LNHDA; CDR2 reads SQIVND (reference sequence). V was cut by 5 bases and J by 4 bases, with 15 bases left in between. CDR3 DNA: TGTGCCAGTAGTCCAGGAGATCGGCGGGGGGCCAACGTCCTGACTTTC. This sequence encodes CASSPGDRRGANVLTF.

The chain carries TRBV10-2 and TRBJ2-7; D tentatively fits TRBD1 or TRBD2 (5 bases each). V dropped 6 bases and J dropped 4 bases, with 19 bases sitting between them. The CDR3 is made up of 15 amino acids. Germline values: CDR1 WSHSY, CDR2 SAAADI. The CDR3 loop reads CASRAYRDGQYEQYF. The CDR3 DNA sequence: TGCGCCAGCAGGGCCTACCGGGACGGCCAATACGAGCAGTACTTC.

This clone occurred many times. The CDR3 DNA follows: TGCGCCAGCAGCCCAGTGATGGGCCATGAGCAGTTCTTC. Its protein product is CASSPVMGHEQFF. This chain joins TRBV5-1 and TRBJ2-1; D gene uncertain. CDR1 and CDR2 (germline): SGHRS, YFSETQ. V dropped 4 bases and J dropped 8 bases, with 13 bases sitting between them. The CDR3 totals 13 residues.

The chain carries TRBV6-1 and TRBJ2-7; 11 bases line up with TRBD1. CDR1 MNHNS and CDR2 SASEGT come from the germline V gene. Trimming took 5 bases from V and 6 from J; bases not matched to a gene: 9. The CDR3 covers 15 residues. CDR3 bases: TGTGCCAGCAGTCCCCTGGGGACAGGGGGTCTCGAGCAGTACTTC. Its translation: CASSPLGTGGLEQYF.

This clone was seen just once. This chain uses TRBV15 with TRBJ1-1, with a possible D match to TRBD1 (6 bases). The CDR3 consists of 16 residues. Germline V gene lookup returns CDR1 LNHNV and CDR2 YYDKDF (reference sequence). Trimming took off 0 bases at V and 6 bases at J, with 17 bases between the two ends. The CDR3 nucleotides are TGTGCCACCAGCAGAGATCGGGGACACGGGAAGCCTGAAGCTTTCTTT. Its protein is CATSRDRGHGKPEAFF. Based on the CDR3 plus reference TRBV15 and TRBJ1-1, the full variable domain is DAMVIQNPRYQVTQFGKPVTLSCSQTLNHNVMYWYQQKSSQAPKLLFHYYDKDFNNEADTPDNFQSRRPNTSFCFLDIRSPGLGDTAMYLCATSRDRGHGKPEAFFGQGTRLTVV.

The chain is built from TRBV5-8 and TRBJ2-1, with TRBD2 identical over 7 bases. The CDR3 is made up of 15 amino acids. Germline lookup yields CDR1 SGHTS and CDR2 YDEGEE. With V trimmed by 6 bases and J by 5 bases, 11 bases remained unmatched. CDR3 loop: CASNPKGRENNEQFF. CDR3 in DNA: TGTGCCAGCAACCCAAAAGGGAGGGAAAACAATGAGCAGTTCTTC.

The genes are TRBV11-2 and TRBJ2-5; 7 nucleotides line up with TRBD2. V shed 2 bases, J shed 2 bases, and the junction held 8 bases outside the gene matches. The germline gives CDR1 SGHAT, CDR2 FQNNGV. This CDR3 spans 16 amino acids. The DNA for the CDR3 is TGTGCCAGCAGCTTATGGGCTAGCGGTTTACAAGAGACCCAGTACTTC. Residues: CASSLWASGLQETQYF.

This sequence joins TRBV15 and TRBJ2-7; 11 bases line up with TRBD2. Per germline, CDR1 LNHNV and CDR2 YYDKDF (reference sequence). V shed 0 bases and J 3 bases; nucleotides not matched to a gene: 4. The CDR3 spans 16 residues. CDR3 protein: CATSRDIAGGFYEQYF. As DNA, the CDR3 is TGTGCCACCAGCAGAGATATAGCGGGAGGGTTCTACGAGCAGTACTTC.

This clone was seen only a few times. The chain employs TRBV12-5 and TRBJ2-3; D ambiguous. Looked up from germline, CDR1 is LGHNT and CDR2 is FRNRAP. There are 13 residues in the CDR3. Deletions cut 2 bases from V and 5 bases from J, with 8 bases between. The CDR3 coding sequence is TGTGCTAGTGGTTTGACGGGTATAGATACGCAGTATTTT. This translates into CASGLTGIDTQYF.

The chain joins TRBV7-2 to TRBJ1-2; 8 bases fit TRBD1. CDR3 length equals 15 residues. Germline CDR1 SGHTA, CDR2 FQGNSA. Trimming took 6 bases from V and 7 from J; bases not matched to a gene: 13. The CDR3 reads CASRNPKQGGIGYTF. CDR3 in DNA: TGTGCCAGCAGAAATCCAAAACAGGGGGGGATTGGCTACACCTTC.

The J gene is TRBJ2-7, the V gene TRBV10-1; 7 positions agree with TRBD2. CDR1 and CDR2 (germline): WNHNN, SYGVQD (reference sequence). After removal of 10 bases from V and 6 bases from J, the junction contained 15 bases not matched to a gene. The CDR3 consists of 14 residues. CDR3 protein: CATRERESTGEQYF. The CDR3 DNA sequence: TGCGCCACCAGGGAGCGGGAATCTACCGGCGAGCAGTACTTC.

This chain uses TRBV19 with TRBJ1-1, with D unresolved. In germline, CDR1 is LNHDA, CDR2 SQIVND (reference sequence). This CDR3 has 15 amino acids. V was cut by 7 bases and J by 0 bases, with 15 bases left in between. Written as DNA, the CDR3 is TGTGCCAGTAAGAGCGGGAGCAGATTGAACACTGAAGCTTTCTTT. Protein sequence: CASKSGSRLNTEAFF.

The chain recombines TRBV7-9 with TRBJ2-7; the match to TRBD2 covers 11 bases. Trimming at V came to 3 bases and at J to 2 bases, leaving 3 bases not matched to a gene. The CDR3 contains 15 residues. The V gene's germline CDR1 is SEHNR and CDR2 FQNEAQ (reference sequence). The CDR3 loop is CASSFSGRAAYEQYF. CDR3 DNA: TGTGCCAGCAGCTTTAGCGGGAGGGCCGCCTACGAGCAGTACTTC.

This CDR3 is CASSSLPGQGAVWEQYF. The CDR3 DNA follows: TGTGCCAGCAGCTCCCTCCCCGGACAGGGGGCGGTGTGGGAGCAGTACTTC. The chain carries TRBV11-2 and TRBJ2-7; 11 bases align to TRBD1. The CDR3 runs 17 residues. Trimming removed 4 bases from V and 7 bases from J; junction bases left unmatched: 15. The germline V gene has CDR1 SGHAT and CDR2 FQNNGV.

The sample holds one count of this clone. CDR3 residues: CASSLVVNLNTEAFF. CDR3 nucleotide sequence: TGTGCCAGCAGCTTAGTGGTGAATCTGAACACTGAAGCTTTCTTT. The chain is built from TRBV7-2 and TRBJ1-1; D not certain. Germline V gives CDR1 SGHTA, CDR2 FQGNSA. CDR3 length: 15 residues. Trimming stripped 1 base from V and 0 bases from J, with 9 bases between.

The chain employs TRBV28 and TRBJ1-1; perhaps TRBD1 as D (5 bases). The V end was cut by 7 bases, the J end by 11 bases, with 17 bases between. Germline CDR1 and CDR2: MDHEN and SYDVKM. The CDR3 runs to 12 residues. The CDR3 DNA is TGTGCCAGCACCTTAAGGAGGGGTCGGGCTTTCTTT. Translation gives CASTLRRGRAFF.

V usage is TRBV28 and J usage is TRBJ1-4, with D uncertain. Germline V gene data show CDR1 as MDHEN and CDR2 as SYDVKM. Trimming took 6 bases from V and 3 from J, leaving 5 bases between them. The CDR3 is 12 amino acids. The CDR3 DNA reads as TGTGCCAGCAGGGTTTCTAATGAAAAACTGTTTTTT. It encodes CASRVSNEKLFF.

The chain is built from TRBV4-2 and TRBJ1-5, with no clear D. The V gene's germline CDR1 is LGHNA and CDR2 YNFKEQ. This CDR3 spans 17 amino acids. Trimming took 0 bases from V and 3 from J, leaving 15 bases between them. The chain's CDR3 is CASSQDRSLAFNQPQHF. For the CDR3, the DNA is TGTGCCAGCAGCCAAGACAGGTCTCTAGCCTTCAATCAGCCCCAGCATTTT.

This chain uses TRBV5-6 with TRBJ2-7, with D maybe TRBD2 (5 bases). CDR1 SGHDT and CDR2 YYEEEE come from the germline V gene. The CDR3 consists of 15 residues. The germline V and J ends were trimmed by 3 bases and 4 bases, with 17 bases remaining between them. The DNA for the CDR3 is TGTGCCAGCAGCTCCGCAGCGGAGCTCAGTTACGAGCAGTACTTC. Translating it yields CASSSAAELSYEQYF.

V usage is TRBV6-1 and J usage is TRBJ2-7; 7 bases align to TRBD2. Germline assignment: CDR1 MNHNS and CDR2 SASEGT. The length of the CDR3 is 14 residues. After removal of 8 bases from V and 5 bases from J, the junction contained 12 bases not matched to a gene. CDR3 residues: CASGVTSEAHEQYF. The CDR3 nucleotides are TGTGCCAGCGGCGTCACTAGCGAGGCCCACGAGCAGTACTTC.

The chain joins TRBV28 to TRBJ2-1; 12 bases map to TRBD2. The length of the CDR3 is 16 residues. Per the germline V gene, CDR1 is MDHEN and CDR2 is SYDVKM. V lost 5 bases to trimming and J lost 7 bases; unmatched junction nucleotides: 9. The CDR3 is CASSNTSGRRRNEQFF. The CDR3 DNA reads as TGTGCCAGCAGTAACACTAGCGGGAGGAGGAGGAATGAGCAGTTCTTC.

The V gene is TRBV7-2, the J gene TRBJ2-2; D remains ambiguous. V shed 3 bases and J shed 2 bases, with 4 bases lying between them. The germline CDR1 and CDR2 sequences are SGHTA and FQGNSA. This CDR3 is 13 amino acids long. This CDR3 is CASSLGNTGELFF. CDR3 nucleotides: TGTGCCAGCAGCTTGGGTAACACCGGGGAGCTGTTTTTT.

V and J are TRBV19 and TRBJ1-1; 8 nucleotides match TRBD1. V trimming: 4 bases; J trimming: 10 bases; junction bases outside the gene matches: 8. Germline CDR1 is LNHDA and CDR2 is SQIVND (reference sequence). This CDR3 is built from 13 residues. CDR3 protein: CASSSRPTGGAFF. In DNA, the CDR3 is TGTGCCAGTAGTAGCCGGCCAACAGGGGGAGCTTTCTTT.

The chain has TRBV9 and TRBJ2-7; D is unclear. V lost 3 bases to trimming and J lost 7 bases, with 17 bases between them. Looked up from germline, CDR1 is SGDLS and CDR2 is YYNGEE. The CDR3 covers 14 residues. The chain's CDR3 is CASSANPHSDEQYF. CDR3 nucleotides: TGTGCCAGCAGCGCCAACCCTCATTCGGATGAGCAGTACTTC.

The V and J genes are TRBV11-2 and TRBJ1-1; TRBD1 agrees at 8 bases. With 5 bases clipped from V and 4 bases from J, the junction kept 6 bases outside the gene matches. CDR3 length equals 14 residues. Germline CDR1 SGHAT, CDR2 FQNNGV. CDR3 nucleotide sequence: TGTGCCAGCAGCGATAATCAGGGGGCCACTGAAGCTTTCTTT. This encodes CASSDNQGATEAFF.